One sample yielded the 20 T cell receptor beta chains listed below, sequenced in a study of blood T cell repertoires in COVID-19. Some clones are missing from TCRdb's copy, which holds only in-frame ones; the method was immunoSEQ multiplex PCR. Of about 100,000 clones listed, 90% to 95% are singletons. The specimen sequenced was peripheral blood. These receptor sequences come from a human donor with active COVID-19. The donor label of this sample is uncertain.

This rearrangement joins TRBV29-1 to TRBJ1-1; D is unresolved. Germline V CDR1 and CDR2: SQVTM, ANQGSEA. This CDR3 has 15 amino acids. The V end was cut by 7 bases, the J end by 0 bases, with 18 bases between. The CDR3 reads CSASEFRNLNTEAFF. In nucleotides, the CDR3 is TGCAGCGCCAGCGAGTTCCGCAACCTGAACACTGAAGCTTTCTTT.

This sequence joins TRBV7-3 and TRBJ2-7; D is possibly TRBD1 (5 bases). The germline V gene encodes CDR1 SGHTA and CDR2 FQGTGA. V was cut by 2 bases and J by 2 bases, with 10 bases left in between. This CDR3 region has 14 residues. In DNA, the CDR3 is TGTGCCAGCAGCTTACAAGCAGGGCCCTACGAGCAGTACTTC. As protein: CASSLQAGPYEQYF.

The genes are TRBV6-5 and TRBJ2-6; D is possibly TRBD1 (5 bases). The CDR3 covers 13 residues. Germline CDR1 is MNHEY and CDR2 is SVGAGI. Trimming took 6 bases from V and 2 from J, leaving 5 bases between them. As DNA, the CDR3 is TGTGCCAGCAGGGGGCCTGGGGCCAACGTCCTGACTTTC. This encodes CASRGPGANVLTF.

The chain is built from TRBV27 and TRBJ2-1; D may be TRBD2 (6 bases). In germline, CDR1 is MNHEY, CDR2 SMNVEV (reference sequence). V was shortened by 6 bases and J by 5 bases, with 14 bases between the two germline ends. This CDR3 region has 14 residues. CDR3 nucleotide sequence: TGTGCCAGCAGGATCCGGGACTGGGACAATGAGCAGTTCTTC. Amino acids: CASRIRDWDNEQFF.

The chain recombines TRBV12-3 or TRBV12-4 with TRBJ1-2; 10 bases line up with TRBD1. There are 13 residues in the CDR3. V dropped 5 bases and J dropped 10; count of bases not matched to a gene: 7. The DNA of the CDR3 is TGTGCCAGCAGTAAGGGACAGGGGATTGACTACACCTTC. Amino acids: CASSKGQGIDYTF.

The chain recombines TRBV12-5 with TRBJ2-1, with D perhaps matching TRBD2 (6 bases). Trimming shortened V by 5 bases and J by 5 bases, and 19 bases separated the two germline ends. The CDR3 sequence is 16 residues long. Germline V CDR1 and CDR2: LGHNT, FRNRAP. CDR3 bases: TGTGCTAGTGGTCCTCCCGGCGGGGTATTGAACAATGAGCAGTTCTTC. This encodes CASGPPGGVLNNEQFF.

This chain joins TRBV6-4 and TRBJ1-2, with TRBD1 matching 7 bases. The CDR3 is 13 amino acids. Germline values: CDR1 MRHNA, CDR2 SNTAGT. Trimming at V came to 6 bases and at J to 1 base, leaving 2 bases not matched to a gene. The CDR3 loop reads CASRTGINYGYTF. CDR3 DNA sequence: TGTGCCAGCAGGACAGGGATTAACTATGGCTACACCTTC.

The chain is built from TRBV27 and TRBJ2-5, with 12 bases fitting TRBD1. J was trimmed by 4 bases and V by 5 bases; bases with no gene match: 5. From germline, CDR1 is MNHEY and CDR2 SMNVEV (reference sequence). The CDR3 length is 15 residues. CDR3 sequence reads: CASSVGQGALETQYF. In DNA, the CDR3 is TGTGCCAGCAGTGTGGGACAGGGGGCATTAGAGACCCAGTACTTC.

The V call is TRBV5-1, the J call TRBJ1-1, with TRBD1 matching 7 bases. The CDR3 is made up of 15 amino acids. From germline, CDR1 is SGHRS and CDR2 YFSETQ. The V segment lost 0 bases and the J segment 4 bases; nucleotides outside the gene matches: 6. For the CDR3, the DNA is TGCGCCAGCAGCTTGGGCCACAGGGGTGGCACTGAAGCTTTCTTT. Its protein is CASSLGHRGGTEAFF.

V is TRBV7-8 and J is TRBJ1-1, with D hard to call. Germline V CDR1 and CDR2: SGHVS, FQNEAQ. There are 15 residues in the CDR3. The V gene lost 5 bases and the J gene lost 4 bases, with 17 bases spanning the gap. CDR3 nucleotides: TGTGCCAGCAGCCAGACGGGGATCGAAGGCACTGAAGCTTTCTTT. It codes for CASSQTGIEGTEAFF.

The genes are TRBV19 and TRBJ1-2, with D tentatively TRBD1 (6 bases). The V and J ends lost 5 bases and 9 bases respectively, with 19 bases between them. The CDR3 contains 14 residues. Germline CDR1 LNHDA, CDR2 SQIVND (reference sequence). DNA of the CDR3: TGTGCCAGTAGTTCCGGGACATCCTTTCCACGCTACACCTTC. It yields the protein CASSSGTSFPRYTF. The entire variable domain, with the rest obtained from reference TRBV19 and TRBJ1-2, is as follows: DGGITQSPKYLFRKEGQNVTLSCEQNLNHDAMYWYRQDPGQGLRLIYYSQIVNDFQKGDIAEGYSVSREKKESFPLTVTSAQKNPTAFYLCASSSGTSFPRYTFGSGTRLTVV.

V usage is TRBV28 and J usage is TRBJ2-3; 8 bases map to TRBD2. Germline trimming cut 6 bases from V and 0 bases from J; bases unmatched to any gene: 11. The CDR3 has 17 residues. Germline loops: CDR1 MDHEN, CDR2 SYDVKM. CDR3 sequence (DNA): TGTGCCAGCAGCCCCTTCGCGGGGGGACCTAGCACAGATACGCAGTATTTT. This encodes CASSPFAGGPSTDTQYF.

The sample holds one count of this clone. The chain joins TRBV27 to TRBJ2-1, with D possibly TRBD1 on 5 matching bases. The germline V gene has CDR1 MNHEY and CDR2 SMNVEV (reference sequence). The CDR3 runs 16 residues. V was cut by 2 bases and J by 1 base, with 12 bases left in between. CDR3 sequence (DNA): TGTGCCAGCAGTTTACCTAGGGGTCCTTCCTACAATGAGCAGTTCTTC. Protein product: CASSLPRGPSYNEQFF.

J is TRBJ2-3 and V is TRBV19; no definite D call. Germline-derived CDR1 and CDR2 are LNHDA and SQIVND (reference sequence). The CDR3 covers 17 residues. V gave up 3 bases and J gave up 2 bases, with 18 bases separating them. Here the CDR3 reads CASSMPTGSRDTDTQYF. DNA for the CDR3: TGTGCCAGTAGTATGCCCACGGGTTCCAGAGACACAGATACGCAGTATTTT. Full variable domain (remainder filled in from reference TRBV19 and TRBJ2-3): DGGITQSPKYLFRKEGQNVTLSCEQNLNHDAMYWYRQDPGQGLRLIYYSQIVNDFQKGDIAEGYSVSREKKESFPLTVTSAQKNPTAFYLCASSMPTGSRDTDTQYFGPGTRLTVL.

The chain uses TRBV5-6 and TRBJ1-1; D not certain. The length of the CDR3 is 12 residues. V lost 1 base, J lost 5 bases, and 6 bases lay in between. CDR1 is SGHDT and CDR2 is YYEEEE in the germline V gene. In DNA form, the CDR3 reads TGTGCCAGCAGCTTGCCGAGGACTGAAGCTTTCTTT. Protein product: CASSLPRTEAFF.

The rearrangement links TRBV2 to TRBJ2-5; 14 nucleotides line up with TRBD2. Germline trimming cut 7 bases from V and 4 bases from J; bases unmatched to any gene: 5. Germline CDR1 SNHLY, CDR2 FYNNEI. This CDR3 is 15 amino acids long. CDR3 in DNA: TGTGCCAGCACCTCCGGACTAGCGGGGGGAGAGACCCAGTACTTC. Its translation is CASTSGLAGGETQYF.

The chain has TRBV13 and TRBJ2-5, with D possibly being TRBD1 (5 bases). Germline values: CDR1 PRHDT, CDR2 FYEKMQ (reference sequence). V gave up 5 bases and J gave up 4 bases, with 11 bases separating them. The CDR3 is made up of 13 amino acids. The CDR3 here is CASSPRGAETQYF. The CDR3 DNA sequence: TGTGCCAGCAGCCCTCGTGGGGCAGAGACCCAGTACTTC.

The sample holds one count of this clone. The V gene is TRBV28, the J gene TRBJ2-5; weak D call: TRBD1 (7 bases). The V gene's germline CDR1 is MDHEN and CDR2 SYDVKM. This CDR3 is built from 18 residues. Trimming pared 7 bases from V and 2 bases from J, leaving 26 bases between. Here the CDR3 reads CASKKPGVWIRGQETQYF. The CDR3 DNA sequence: TGTGCCAGCAAGAAGCCGGGGGTGTGGATCAGGGGGCAAGAGACCCAGTACTTC. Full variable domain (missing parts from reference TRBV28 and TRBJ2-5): DVKVTQSSRYLVKRTGEKVFLECVQDMDHENMFWYRQDPGLGLRLIYFSYDVKMKEKGDIPEGYSVSREKKERFSLILESASTNQTSMYLCASKKPGVWIRGQETQYFGPGTRLLVL.

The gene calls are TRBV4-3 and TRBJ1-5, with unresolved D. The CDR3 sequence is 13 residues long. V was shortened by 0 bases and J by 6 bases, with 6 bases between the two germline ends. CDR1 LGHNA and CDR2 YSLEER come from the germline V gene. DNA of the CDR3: TGCGCCAGCAGCCAAGATTTCGGTCAGCCCCAGCATTTT. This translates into CASSQDFGQPQHF.

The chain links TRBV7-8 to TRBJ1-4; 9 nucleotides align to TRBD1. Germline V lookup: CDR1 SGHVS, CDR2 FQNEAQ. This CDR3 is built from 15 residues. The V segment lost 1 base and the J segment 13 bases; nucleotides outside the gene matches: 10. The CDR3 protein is CASSLVIQGAQTLFF. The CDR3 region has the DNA TGTGCCAGCAGCTTAGTAATACAGGGGGCGCAGACACTGTTTTTT. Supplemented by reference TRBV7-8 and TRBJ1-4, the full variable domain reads GAGVSQSPRYKVAKRGQDVALRCDPISGHVSLFWYQQALGQGPEFLTYFQNEAQLDKSGLPSDRFFAERPEGSVSTLKIQRTQQEDSAVYLCASSLVIQGAQTLFFGSGTQLSVL.